The 3 T cell receptor beta chains in this list originate from one sample, sequenced in a study of T cell responses to AZD1222 COVID-19 vaccine. The data were produced by immunoSEQ multiplex PCR, yet TCRdb's version contains in-frame clones alone and is incomplete. The sample lists some 170,000 clones, approximately 90% occurring once. The input for sequencing was peripheral blood, taken 28 days after the second dose of the MenACWY control vaccine. These receptors originate from an adult who received the MenACWY meningococcal vaccine as a control.

The chain joins TRBV27 to TRBJ2-2; 14 nucleotides align to TRBD2. Germline V lookup: CDR1 MNHEY, CDR2 SMNVEV (reference sequence). Trimming at V came to 7 bases and at J to 5 bases, leaving 6 bases not matched to a gene. The CDR3 is 16 amino acids. The CDR3 spells CASTGLAGGGTGELFF. The CDR3 DNA reads as TGTGCCAGCACCGGACTAGCGGGAGGAGGTACCGGGGAGCTGTTTTTT.

The chain carries TRBV6-5 and TRBJ1-2; TRBD1 matches at 7 bases. From germline, CDR1 is MNHEY and CDR2 SVGAGI. J gave up 7 bases and V 11 bases, and 13 bases lay outside the gene matches. CDR3 length: 13 amino acids. The CDR3 loop is CASMGQPTFGYTF. CDR3 nucleotide sequence: TGTGCCTCCATGGGACAGCCTACGTTTGGCTACACCTTC.

V gene TRBV10-1 combines with J gene TRBJ2-7; unclear D gene. This CDR3 spans 12 amino acids. The V gene's germline CDR1 is WNHNN and CDR2 SYGVQD (reference sequence). V gave up 4 bases and J gave up 7 bases, with 11 bases separating them. CDR3 bases: TGCGCCAGCAGTGGCCCCGGTGGGGAGCAGTACTTC. Translated: CASSGPGGEQYF.